This T cell receptor (beta chain) came from a study of T cells in Graves' hyperthyroidism and ophthalmopathy. As to this clonotype: The antigen remains unidentified.

Reasons for excluding patients were uncontrolled infection, other autoimmune disease, pregnancy or lactation. Study results and limitations: Blood held most thyroid clonotypes expanded above 0.001 frequency.

RNA transcripts yielded amplified TCR beta CDR3 regions. The HTBI primer set drove a first-round RT-PCR of the TCR CDR3. TCRdb fed the multiplex PCR reads into MiXCR, producing one record per CDR3 protein. The sample includes 560,000 or so distinct CDR3 sequences, about half of them seen just once. Germline V CDR1 and CDR2: SGHTA, FQGNSA. The CDR3 is 13 amino acids. V was clipped by 6 bases and J by 6 bases; unmatched bases: 8. The chain has TRBV7-2 and TRBJ2-7, with TRBD1 identical over 7 bases. The TCR originated in a woman between 18 and 29 years old with Graves' hyperthyroidism. Sequenced material: peripheral blood or thyroid tissue (not recorded which). CDR3 nucleotide sequence: TGTGCCAGCAGTCCGACAGGGTCCGCCGAGCAGTACTTC. Amino acids: CASSPTGSAEQYF.